This TCR beta chain stems from a study of cytomegalovirus exposure and HLA in healthy donors. Study results and caveats: Most TCR sequences showed up rarely, but some public TCRs showed up in many donors.

This CDR3 is built from 13 residues. Losses at the gene ends were 5 bases for V and 6 bases for J; bases not matched to a gene: 6. From germline, CDR1 is SEHNR and CDR2 FQNEAQ (reference sequence). 13 Jbeta primers and 60 Vbeta primers were used for the PCR. TCRdb's copy holds only in-frame clones and misses some; the assay was immunoSEQ multiplex PCR. The sample lists about 140,000 clones, around 82% occurring once. Note on this clone: What it binds is not known.

The rearrangement uses TRBV7-9 and TRBJ2-7, with 8 bases identical to TRBD2. Sequences were obtained from PBMCs. This sequence was found in a man aged 35 to 55 in good health and CMV-seropositive. The CDR3 DNA sequence: TGTGCCAGCAGCCCCCGGGAGGGGCCCGAGCAGTACTTC. Translated, it gives CASSPREGPEQYF.